This record covers a single T cell receptor beta chain. Its antigen is not identified. The CDR3 has 17 residues. The germline V gene encodes CDR1 SGHKS and CDR2 YYEKEE (reference sequence). The germline V and J ends were trimmed by 4 bases and 3 bases, with 21 bases remaining between them. The data stem from a study of cytomegalovirus exposure and HLA in healthy donors. A multiplex PCR was run with 60 Vbeta primers and 13 Jbeta primers. This table comes from immunoSEQ multiplex PCR, and its TCRdb copy is limited to in-frame clones, with some not included. This sample yields more than 85,000 clones, of which roughly 70% are seen a single time; around 15% belongs to the top ten. Findings and caveats of the study: There were reportedly fewer N-insertions in an Asian-associated ancestry cluster than the approximately 670-donor mean, in a later analysis. Most sequenced TCRs were rare (though some public TCRs occurred in many donors). According to reports, the classifier identified cytomegalovirus status with high specificity and sensitivity.

Input material: PBMCs. This clonotype originated in a woman aged 45 to 65 in good health and CMV-seropositive. This chain links TRBV5-5 with TRBJ2-3; D might be TRBD1 (7 bases). The CDR3 sequence: CASSPNGGTVGTDTQYF. The CDR3 DNA sequence: TGTGCCAGCAGCCCGAATGGGGGGACAGTAGGGACAGATACGCAGTATTTT.